The clone carrying this T cell receptor (beta chain) was seen only once. Its antigen is currently unknown. The germline gene is not matched at one end of the junction; a read error may be the cause. The sample originates from a study of cytomegalovirus exposure and HLA in healthy donors. With 60 Vbeta and 13 Jbeta primers, the PCR was carried out. TCRdb keeps only in-frame clones here, not all; method: immunoSEQ multiplex PCR. The sample consists of 250,000 to 300,000 clones, about 93% of them appearing once. Among the donors, all were healthy bone marrow donors. General study points: In a later analysis, common viral pathogens appeared linked to several of the most significant clusters. Apparent HLA restriction characterized most CMV-associated TCR beta chains in a later analysis. Most of the TCR beta V segments (in an earlier analysis) were productive either about 87% or about 30% of the time.

CDR3 size: 15 residues. From germline, CDR1 is SSHAT and CDR2 FNYEAQ (reference sequence). This chain uses TRBV7-7 with TRBJ2-1; weak D call: TRBD2 (6 bases). The TCR sequence derives from a girl aged 2 to 10 in good health and CMV-seronegative. The sequenced material came from PBMCs. The CDR3 region has the DNA TGTGCTAGCAGCCCGGGACTCTCGCTAGGTGATGAGCAGTTCTTC. Its translation is CASSPGLSLGDEQFF.